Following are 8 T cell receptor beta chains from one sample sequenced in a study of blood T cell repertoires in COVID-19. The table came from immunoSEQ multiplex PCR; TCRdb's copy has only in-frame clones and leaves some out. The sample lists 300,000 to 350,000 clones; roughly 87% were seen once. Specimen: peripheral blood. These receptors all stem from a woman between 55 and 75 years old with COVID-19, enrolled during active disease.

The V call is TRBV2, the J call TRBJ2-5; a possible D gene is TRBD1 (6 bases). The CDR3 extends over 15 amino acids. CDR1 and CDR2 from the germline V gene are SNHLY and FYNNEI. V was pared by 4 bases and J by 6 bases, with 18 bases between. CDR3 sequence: CASSGRRLQGQTQYF. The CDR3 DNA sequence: TGTGCCAGCAGTGGTCGGAGGCTACAGGGTCAGACCCAGTACTTC. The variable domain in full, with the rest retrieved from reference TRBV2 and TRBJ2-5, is EPEVTQTPSHQVTQMGQEVILRCVPISNHLYFYWYRQILGQKVEFLVSFYNNEISEKSEIFDDQFSVERPDGSNFTLKIRSTKLEDSAMYFCASSGRRLQGQTQYFGPGTRLLVL.

CDR3 protein: CASSPRIYQQGYEQYF. CDR3 sequence (DNA): TGTGCCAGCTCACCAAGGATCTACCAACAGGGCTACGAGCAGTACTTC. This sequence joins TRBV18 and TRBJ2-7; tentative D call: TRBD1 (6 bases). CDR3 length: 16 residues. V was clipped by 2 bases and J by 3 bases, with 17 bases between them. Looked up from germline, CDR1 is KGHSH and CDR2 is LQKENI.

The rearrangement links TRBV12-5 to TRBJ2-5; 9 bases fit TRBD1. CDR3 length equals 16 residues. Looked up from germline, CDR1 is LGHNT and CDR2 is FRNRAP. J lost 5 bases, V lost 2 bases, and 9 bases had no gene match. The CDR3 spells CASGLPTLDRGETQYF. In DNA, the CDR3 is TGTGCTAGTGGTTTGCCTACCCTGGACAGGGGCGAGACCCAGTACTTC.

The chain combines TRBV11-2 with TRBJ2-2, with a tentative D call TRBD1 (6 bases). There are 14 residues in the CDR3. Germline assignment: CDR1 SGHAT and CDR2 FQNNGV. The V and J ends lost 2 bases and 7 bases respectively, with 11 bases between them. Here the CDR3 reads CASSLPGANGELFF. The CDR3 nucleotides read TGTGCCAGCAGCTTACCAGGGGCGAACGGGGAGCTGTTTTTT.

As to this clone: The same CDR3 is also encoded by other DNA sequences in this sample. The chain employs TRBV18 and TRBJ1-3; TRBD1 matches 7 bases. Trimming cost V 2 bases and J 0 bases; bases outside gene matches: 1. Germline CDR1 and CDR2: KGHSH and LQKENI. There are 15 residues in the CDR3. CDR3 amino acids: CASSPRDSSGNTIYF. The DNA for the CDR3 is TGTGCCAGCTCACCAAGGGACAGCTCTGGAAACACCATATATTTT.

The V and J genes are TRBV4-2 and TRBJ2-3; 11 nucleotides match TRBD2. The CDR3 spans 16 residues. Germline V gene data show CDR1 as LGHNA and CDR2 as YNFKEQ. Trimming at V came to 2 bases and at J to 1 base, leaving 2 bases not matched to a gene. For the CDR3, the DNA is TGTGCCAGCAGCCAATTTAGCGGGGGGGGCACAGATACGCAGTATTTT. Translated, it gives CASSQFSGGGTDTQYF.

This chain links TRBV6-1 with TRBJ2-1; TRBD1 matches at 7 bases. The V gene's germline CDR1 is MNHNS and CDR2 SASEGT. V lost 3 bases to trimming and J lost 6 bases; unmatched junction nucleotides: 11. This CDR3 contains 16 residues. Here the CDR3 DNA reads TGTGCCAGCAGTGATCCTCTCAGGGGGAAGTTCAATGAGCAGTTCTTC. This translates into CASSDPLRGKFNEQFF.

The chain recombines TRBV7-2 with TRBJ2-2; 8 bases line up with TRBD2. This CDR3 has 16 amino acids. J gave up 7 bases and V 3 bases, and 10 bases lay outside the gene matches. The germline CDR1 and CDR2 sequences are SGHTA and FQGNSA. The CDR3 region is CASSFYGGAESGELFF. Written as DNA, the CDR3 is TGTGCCAGCAGCTTTTACGGGGGGGCCGAGAGCGGGGAGCTGTTTTTT.